This TCR beta chain is from a study of blood T cell repertoires in COVID-19. Overall study context: Samples representing acute and convalescent COVID-19 were sourced from the United States, Italy and Spain. T cells, B-cell-depleted T cells, or PBMCs supplied cDNA or gDNA.

Original handling: Nucleated cell counts were estimated from reference gene primer amplification. The table came from immunoSEQ multiplex PCR; TCRdb's copy has only in-frame clones and leaves some out. D and trimming were read from the DNA, whereas the V and J calls and clone size are those reported in that table. The data hold about 190,000 clones, with approximately 79% observed a single time. Sample: peripheral blood. This TCR derives from a man over 45 who had recovered from COVID-19.

Here the CDR3 DNA reads TGCGCCAGCAGCCCGGATCGACAGGGGGCAGCGAACGGTGAAGCTTTCTTT. Residues: CASSPDRQGAANGEAFF. The J gene is TRBJ1-1, the V gene TRBV5-1, with 10 positions matching TRBD1. The CDR3 runs 17 residues. V trimming: 4 bases; J trimming: 7 bases; junction bases outside the gene matches: 16. The germline gives CDR1 SGHRS, CDR2 YFSETQ.